This TCR beta chain emerged from a study of CD8 T cells in ankylosing spondylitis. The study's findings and limits: Some of these motif variants have turned up before, in reports on reactive arthritis synovial fluid and blood.

A single record per CDR3 protein comes from TCRdb applying MiXCR to the 5' RACE reads. Of 39,000 or so distinct CDR3 sequences listed, 3% are singletons. Germline lookup yields CDR1 SGDLS and CDR2 YYNGEE. The CDR3 covers 14 residues. V lost 0 bases, J lost 4 bases, and 7 bases lay in between. This clonotype came up many times. Its target is not known. This clonotype was sampled from a male donor with ankylosing spondylitis or in good health (not recorded which). Sequencing was done on a sample of blood, either unsorted or a sorted T cell fraction (not recorded which). J is TRBJ2-2 and V is TRBV9; no definite D call. CDR3 sequence reads: CASSVALATGELFF. For the CDR3, the DNA is TGTGCCAGCAGCGTAGCCTTGGCCACCGGGGAGCTGTTTTTT.